This T cell receptor beta chain comes out of a study of OX40 agonist ivuxolimab in advanced cancers. Trimming shortened V by 0 bases and J by 4 bases, and 15 bases separated the two germline ends. This CDR3 is built from 16 residues. Germline lookup yields CDR1 SEHNR and CDR2 FQNEAQ (reference sequence). A single count supports this clone. Sequenced by immunoSEQ multiplex PCR; TCRdb stores in-frame clones only, minus some. Of roughly 8,000 clones in the sample, approximately 85% were seen once. The sample in question was CD4+ or CD8+ T cells sorted from blood, obtained in a trial of the OX40 agonist ivuxolimab. The chain uses TRBV7-9 and TRBJ1-1; D is possibly TRBD1 (6 bases). This clonotype originated in an adult with an advanced solid tumor such as melanoma, head and neck, liver or kidney cancer. The CDR3 nucleotides are TGTGCCAGCAGCTTAGCCCCGACAGGTTTAGTCACTGAAGCTTTCTTT. This translates into CASSLAPTGLVTEAFF.